This entry features one TCR beta chain sequence. Its cognate antigen is unknown. The data are from a study of T-cell reconstitution after alpha-beta-depleted transplantation in children. Points from the study as a whole: Alpha-beta T cells about two months after transplant reportedly derived from several hundred expanded graft clones. One year post-transplant, T-cell counts and diversity were largely derived from T cells produced anew. The origin of high day-60 TCRbeta diversity in some patients lay in surviving recipient T cells and thymic progenitors.

Germline V gene data show CDR1 as SNHLY and CDR2 as FYNNEI. The CDR3 runs 15 residues. Trimming left V 3 bases short and J 3 bases short, with 15 bases between. A library of TCRbeta sequences, prepared with unique molecular identifiers, was generated. TCRdb passed the PCR reads through MiXCR, listing each CDR3 protein once. The data contain 500,000 to 600,000 distinct CDR3 sequences, over 20% of them singletons. This clonotype was sampled from a boy younger than two with Wiskott-Aldrich syndrome, due to receive a stem cell transplant. V gene TRBV2 combines with J gene TRBJ2-7; D is uncertain. This specimen was PBMCs, taken before TCRalphabeta/CD19-depleted stem cell transplant. The CDR3 DNA reads as TGTGCCAGCAGTGAGGAACCCTACCAGCGCTACGAGCAGTACTTC. As protein: CASSEEPYQRYEQYF.